The T cell receptor beta chain under discussion was sequenced for a study of blood T cell repertoires in COVID-19. Assignment of participants to cohorts was predicated upon participant-reported clinical history. Within 2 weeks of study entry, exposed participants had contacted a PCR-confirmed or clinician-diagnosed COVID-19 case. This clone turned up a few times. Profiled with immunoSEQ multiplex PCR; TCRdb holds only in-frame clones, not every one. The data contain fewer than 250,000 clones, roughly four fifths of them singletons. Germline lookup yields CDR1 SGDLS and CDR2 YYNGEE. After removal of 3 bases from V and 1 base from J, the junction contained 5 bases not matched to a gene. This CDR3 has 16 residues.

The sequence was collected from a woman aged 40 to 50 who had been exposed to COVID-19. The sample comprised PBMCs or T cells enriched from blood (not recorded which). The V gene is TRBV9, the J gene TRBJ2-2, with 8 bases fitting TRBD1. The CDR3 region has the DNA TGTGCCAGCAGCGCCCGGGGGACAGGGAACACCGGGGAGCTGTTTTTT. Amino acid sequence: CASSARGTGNTGELFF. Combining the CDR3 with reference TRBV9 and TRBJ2-2 gives the whole variable domain DSGVTQTPKHLITATGQRVTLRCSPRSGDLSVYWYQQSLDQGLQFLIQYYNGEERAKGNILERFSAQQFPDLHSELNLSSLELGDSALYFCASSARGTGNTGELFFGEGSRLTVL.